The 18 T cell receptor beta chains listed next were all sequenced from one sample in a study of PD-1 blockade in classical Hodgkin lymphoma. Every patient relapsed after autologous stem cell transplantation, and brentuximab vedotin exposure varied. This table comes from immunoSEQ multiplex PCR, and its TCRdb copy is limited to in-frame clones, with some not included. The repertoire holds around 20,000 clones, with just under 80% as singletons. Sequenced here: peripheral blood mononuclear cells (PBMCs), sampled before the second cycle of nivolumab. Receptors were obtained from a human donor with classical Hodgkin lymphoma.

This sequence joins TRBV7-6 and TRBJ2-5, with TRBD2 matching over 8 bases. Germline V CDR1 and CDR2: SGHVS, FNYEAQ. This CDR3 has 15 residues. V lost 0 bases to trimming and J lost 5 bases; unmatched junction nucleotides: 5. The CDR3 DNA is TGTGCCAGCAGCTTAGCGCTCCGGGGGGGCGAGACCCAGTACTTC. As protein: CASSLALRGGETQYF.

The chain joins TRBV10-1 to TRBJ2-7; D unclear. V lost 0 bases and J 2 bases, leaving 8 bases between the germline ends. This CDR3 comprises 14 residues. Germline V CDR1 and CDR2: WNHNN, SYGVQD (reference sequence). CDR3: CASSESGSAYEQYF. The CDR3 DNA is TGCGCCAGCAGTGAGTCGGGCTCTGCCTACGAGCAGTACTTC.

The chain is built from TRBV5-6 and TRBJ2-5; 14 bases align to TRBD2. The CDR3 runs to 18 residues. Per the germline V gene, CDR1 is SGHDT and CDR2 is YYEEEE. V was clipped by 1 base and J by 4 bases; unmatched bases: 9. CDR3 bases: TGTGCCAGCAGCTTGCTTGGGACTAGCGGGGGCTGGGGAGAGACCCAGTACTTC. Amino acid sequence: CASSLLGTSGGWGETQYF.

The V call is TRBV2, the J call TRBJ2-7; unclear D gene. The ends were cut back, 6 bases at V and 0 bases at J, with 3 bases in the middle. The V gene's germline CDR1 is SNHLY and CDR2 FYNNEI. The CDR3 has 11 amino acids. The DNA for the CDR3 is TGTGCCAGCAGCCACTCCTACGAGCAGTACGTC. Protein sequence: CASSHSYEQYV.

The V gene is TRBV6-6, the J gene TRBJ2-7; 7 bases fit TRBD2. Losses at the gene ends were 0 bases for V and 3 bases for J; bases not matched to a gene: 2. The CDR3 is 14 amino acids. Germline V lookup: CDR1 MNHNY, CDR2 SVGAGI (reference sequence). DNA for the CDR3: TGTGCCAGCAGTTACTCGAGCGGGGACTACGAGCAGTACTTC. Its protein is CASSYSSGDYEQYF.

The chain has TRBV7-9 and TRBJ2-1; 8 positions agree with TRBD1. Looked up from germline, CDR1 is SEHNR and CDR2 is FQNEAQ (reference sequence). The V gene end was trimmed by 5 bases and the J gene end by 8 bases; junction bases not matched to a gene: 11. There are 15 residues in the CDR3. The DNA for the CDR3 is TGTGCCAGCAGCCTCGGACAGGGCCTTGCGGATGAGCAGTTCTTC. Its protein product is CASSLGQGLADEQFF.

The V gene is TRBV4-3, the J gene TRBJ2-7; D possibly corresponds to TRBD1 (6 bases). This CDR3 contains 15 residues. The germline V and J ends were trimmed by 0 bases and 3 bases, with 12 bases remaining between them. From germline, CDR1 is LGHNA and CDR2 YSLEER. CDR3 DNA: TGCGCCAGCAGCCAAGAGTCCGGACAGCACTACGAGCAGTACTTC. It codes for CASSQESGQHYEQYF.

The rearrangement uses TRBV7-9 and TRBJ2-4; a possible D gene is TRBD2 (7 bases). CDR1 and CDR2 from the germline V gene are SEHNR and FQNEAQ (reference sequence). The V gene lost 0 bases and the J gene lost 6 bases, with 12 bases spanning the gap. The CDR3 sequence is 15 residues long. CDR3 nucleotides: TGTGCCAGCAGCTTAGCGGGGGGGCTCGGAAACATTCAGTACTTC. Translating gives CASSLAGGLGNIQYF.

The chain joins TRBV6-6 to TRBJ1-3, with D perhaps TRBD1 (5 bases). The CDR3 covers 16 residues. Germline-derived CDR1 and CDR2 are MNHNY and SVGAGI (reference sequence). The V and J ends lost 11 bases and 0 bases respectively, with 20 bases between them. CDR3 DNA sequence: TGTGCCGTAGTACAAACAGGTGACTACTCTGGAAACACCATATATTTT. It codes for CAVVQTGDYSGNTIYF.

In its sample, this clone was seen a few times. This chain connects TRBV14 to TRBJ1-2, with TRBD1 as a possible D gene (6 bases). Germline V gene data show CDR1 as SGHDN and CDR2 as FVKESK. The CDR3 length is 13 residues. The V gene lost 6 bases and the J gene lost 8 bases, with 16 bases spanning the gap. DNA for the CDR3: TGTGCCAGCAGTTTAACAACAGGGTCCGGCTACACCTTC. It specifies CASSLTTGSGYTF. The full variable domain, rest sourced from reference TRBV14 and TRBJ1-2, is EAGVTQFPSHSVIEKGQTVTLRCDPISGHDNLYWYRRVMGKEIKFLLHFVKESKQDESGMPNNRFLAERTGGTYSTLKVQPAELEDSGVYFCASSLTTGSGYTFGSGTRLTVV.

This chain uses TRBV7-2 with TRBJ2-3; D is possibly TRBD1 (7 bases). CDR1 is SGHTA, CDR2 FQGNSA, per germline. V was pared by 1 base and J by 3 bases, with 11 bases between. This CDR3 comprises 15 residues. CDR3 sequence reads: CASSLESGGTDTQYF. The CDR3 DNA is TGTGCCAGCAGCTTAGAGTCAGGGGGGACAGATACGCAGTATTTT.

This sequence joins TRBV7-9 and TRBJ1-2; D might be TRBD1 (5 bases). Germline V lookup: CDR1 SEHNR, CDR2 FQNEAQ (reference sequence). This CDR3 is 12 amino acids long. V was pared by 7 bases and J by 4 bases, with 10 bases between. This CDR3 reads CASNEDSYGYTF. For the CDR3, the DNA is TGTGCCAGCAACGAAGACAGCTATGGCTACACCTTC.

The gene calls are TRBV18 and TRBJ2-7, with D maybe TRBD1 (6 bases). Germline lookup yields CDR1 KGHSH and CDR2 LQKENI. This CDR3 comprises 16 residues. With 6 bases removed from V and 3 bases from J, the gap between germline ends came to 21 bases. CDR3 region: CASSQTRGTLNYEQYV. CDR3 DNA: TGTGCCAGCTCTCAAACCAGGGGAACCCTTAACTACGAGCAGTACGTC.

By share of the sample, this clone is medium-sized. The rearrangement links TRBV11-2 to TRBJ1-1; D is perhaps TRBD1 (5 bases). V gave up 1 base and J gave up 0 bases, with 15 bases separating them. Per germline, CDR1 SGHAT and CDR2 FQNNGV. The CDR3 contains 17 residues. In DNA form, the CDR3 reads TGTGCCAGCAGCTTAGTGTTTTTCGGGGCAATGAACACTGAAGCTTTCTTT. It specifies CASSLVFFGAMNTEAFF.

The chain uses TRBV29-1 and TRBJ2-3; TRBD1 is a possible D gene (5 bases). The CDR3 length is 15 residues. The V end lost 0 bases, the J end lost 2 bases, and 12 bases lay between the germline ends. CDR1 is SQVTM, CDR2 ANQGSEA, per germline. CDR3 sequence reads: CSVEEIPGPTDTQYF. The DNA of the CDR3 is TGCAGCGTTGAAGAAATCCCAGGGCCCACAGATACGCAGTATTTT.

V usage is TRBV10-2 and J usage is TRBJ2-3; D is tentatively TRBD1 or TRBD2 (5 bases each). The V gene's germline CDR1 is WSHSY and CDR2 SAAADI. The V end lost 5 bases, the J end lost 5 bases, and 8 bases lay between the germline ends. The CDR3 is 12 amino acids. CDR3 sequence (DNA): TGCGCCAGCAGTTCTGGGGGAGATACGCAGTATTTT. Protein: CASSSGGDTQYF.

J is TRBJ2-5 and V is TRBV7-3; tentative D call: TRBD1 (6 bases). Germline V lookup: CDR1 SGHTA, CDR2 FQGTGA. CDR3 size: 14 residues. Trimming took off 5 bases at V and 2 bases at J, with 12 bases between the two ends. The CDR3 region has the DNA TGTGCCAGCAGCCCTAGGGGGTCGCAAGAGACCCAGTACTTC. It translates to CASSPRGSQETQYF.

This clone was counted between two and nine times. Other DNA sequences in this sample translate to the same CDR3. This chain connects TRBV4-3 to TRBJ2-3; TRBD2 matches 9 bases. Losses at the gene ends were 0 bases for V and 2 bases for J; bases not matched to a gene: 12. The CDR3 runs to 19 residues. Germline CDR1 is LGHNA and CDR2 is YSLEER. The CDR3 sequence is CASSQEMGQVAGVTDTQYF. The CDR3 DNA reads TGCGCCAGCAGCCAAGAGATGGGGCAGGTAGCGGGAGTCACAGATACGCAGTATTTT.